The present TCR beta chain was sequenced within a study of cytomegalovirus exposure and HLA in healthy donors. Generated by immunoSEQ multiplex PCR, the TCRdb table keeps only in-frame clones and is missing some. The sample lists about 88,000 clones; about 96% were seen once. CDR1 is GTSNPN and CDR2 is SVGIG in the germline V gene (reference sequence). The V end was cut by 4 bases, the J end by 2 bases, with 8 bases between. The CDR3 extends over 12 amino acids. Sequenced sample: PBMCs. The receptor was derived from a man aged 18 to 35 in good health and CMV-seronegative. The chain links TRBV30 to TRBJ1-1; tentative D call: TRBD1 (5 bases). The CDR3 sequence is CAWKGENTEAFF. The DNA of the CDR3 is TGTGCCTGGAAAGGGGAAAACACTGAAGCTTTCTTT.